A single sample gave rise to the 24 T cell receptor beta chains below, sequenced in a study of blood T cell repertoires in COVID-19 (dated by TCRdb to 2018 to 2020). Library construction relied on the immunoSEQ multiplex PCR assay. This immuneACCESS table, as held by TCRdb, lists in-frame sequences with V and J called but not all clones. Of the missing ones, under half trace to an unresolved V gene in checked studies; the others have no known cause. This sample comprises 210,000 or so clones, almost 90% of them detected only once. Of the sample, 0.55% to 0.8% falls within the top ten clones. The sequenced sample was peripheral blood. These receptors all stem from a man aged 45-60 years with acute or convalescent COVID-19.

The rearrangement uses TRBV28 and TRBJ1-5; the match to TRBD1 covers 7 bases. There are 14 residues in the CDR3. Trimming took 7 bases from V and 5 from J; bases not matched to a gene: 8. CDR1 and CDR2 from the germline V gene are MDHEN and SYDVKM. The CDR3 sequence is CASTGDREDQPQHF. CDR3 bases: TGTGCCAGCACCGGAGACAGGGAGGATCAGCCCCAGCATTTT.

The chain combines TRBV10-3 with TRBJ2-7; the match to TRBD2 covers 7 bases. Germline values: CDR1 ENHRY, CDR2 SYGVKD. Unmatched junction bases numbered 6, after V lost 1 base and J lost 3 bases. This CDR3 comprises 15 residues. The DNA for the CDR3 is TGTGCCATCAGTGAGTGGGAGGGGCCCAACTACGAGCAGTACGTC. Its translation: CAISEWEGPNYEQYV.

The V call is TRBV30, the J call TRBJ1-5; D remains unclear. This CDR3 comprises 10 residues. Looked up from germline, CDR1 is GTSNPN and CDR2 is SVGIG (reference sequence). V gave up 5 bases and J gave up 6 bases, with 5 bases separating them. CDR3 region: CAWDIQPQHF. The CDR3 DNA is TGTGCCTGGGATATTCAGCCCCAGCATTTT. Based on the CDR3 plus reference TRBV30 and TRBJ1-5, the full variable domain is SQTIHQWPATLVQPVGSPLSLECTVEGTSNPNLYWYRQAAGRGLQLLFYSVGIGQISSEVPQNLSASRPQDRQFILSSKKLLLSDSGFYLCAWDIQPQHFGDGTRLSIL.

V and J are TRBV6-2 or TRBV6-3 and TRBJ2-6, with 10 bases aligning to TRBD1. Germline loops: CDR1 MNHEY, CDR2 SVGEGT. V lost 4 bases to trimming and J lost 0 bases; unmatched junction nucleotides: 9. The CDR3 totals 19 residues. The CDR3 bases are TGTGCCAGCAGTTTCCCGACAGGGGGCGCCCACTCTGGGGCCAACGTCCTGACTTTC. This gives the protein CASSFPTGGAHSGANVLTF.

The V call is TRBV19, the J call TRBJ1-1, with 7 nucleotides matching TRBD1. The germline V gene encodes CDR1 LNHDA and CDR2 SQIVND (reference sequence). J gave up 0 bases and V 7 bases, and 2 bases lay outside the gene matches. The CDR3 runs 13 residues. The CDR3 spells CASKRGLNTEAFF. CDR3 coding DNA: TGTGCCAGTAAAAGGGGGCTGAACACTGAAGCTTTCTTT.

The chain employs TRBV28 and TRBJ1-2; D is unclear. The CDR3 has 13 residues. Germline CDR1 reads MDHEN; CDR2 reads SYDVKM. The germline V and J ends were trimmed by 3 bases and 8 bases, with 13 bases remaining between them. For the CDR3, the DNA is TGTGCCAGCAGTTTTGCGGGCGCAAGGGGCTACACCTTC. Its translation: CASSFAGARGYTF.

The chain employs TRBV7-2 and TRBJ2-7; 10 positions match TRBD2. The CDR3 covers 13 residues. Germline values: CDR1 SGHTA, CDR2 FQGNSA. Germline trimming cut 6 bases from V and 4 bases from J; bases unmatched to any gene: 3. This chain's CDR3 is CASRSSGRYEQYF. The CDR3 coding sequence is TGTGCCAGCAGGTCTAGCGGGAGATACGAGCAGTACTTC.

The CDR3 is CASSPRTGLETQYF. CDR3 coding DNA: TGTGCCAGTAGTCCACGGACAGGGCTGGAGACCCAGTACTTC. This chain joins TRBV19 and TRBJ2-5; the match to TRBD1 covers 8 bases. This CDR3 has 14 residues. Losses at the gene ends were 5 bases for V and 5 bases for J; bases not matched to a gene: 7. Germline lookup yields CDR1 LNHDA and CDR2 SQIVND (reference sequence).

In DNA, the CDR3 is TGTGCCAGCAGTTACGATCAGGACTTTACAAGCGAGCAGTACTTC. Its protein is CASSYDQDFTSEQYF. The chain couples TRBV6-2 or TRBV6-3 to TRBJ2-7; the D gene is possibly TRBD2 (5 bases). V was clipped by 2 bases and J by 6 bases, with 17 bases between them. This CDR3 region has 15 residues. The germline V gene has CDR1 MNHEY and CDR2 SVGEGT.

V and J are TRBV7-9 and TRBJ2-2; TRBD1 aligns across 8 bases. The CDR3 extends over 17 amino acids. V lost 1 base, J lost 4 bases, and 8 bases stayed unmatched. Germline assignment: CDR1 SEHNR and CDR2 FQNEAQ (reference sequence). The CDR3 region has the DNA TGTGCCAGCAGCTTAGATCAGGTGCAGGGGGCCACCGGGGAGCTGTTTTTT. Translation: CASSLDQVQGATGELFF. The entire variable domain, with the rest obtained from reference TRBV7-9 and TRBJ2-2, is as follows: DTGVSQNPRHKITKRGQNVTFRCDPISEHNRLYWYRQTLGQGPEFLTYFQNEAQLEKSRLLSDRFSAERPKGSFSTLEIQRTEQGDSAMYLCASSLDQVQGATGELFFGEGSRLTVL.

V and J are TRBV15 and TRBJ2-7; 8 positions match TRBD1. The J segment lost 5 bases and the V segment lost 0 bases, leaving 6 bases of the junction unmatched. Germline assignment: CDR1 LNHNV and CDR2 YYDKDF (reference sequence). The CDR3 is 15 amino acids. The CDR3 protein is CATSRDPRGPDEQYF. The CDR3 coding sequence is TGTGCCACCAGCAGAGATCCCAGGGGGCCGGACGAGCAGTACTTC.

This clone has only one observation. The chain combines TRBV28 with TRBJ1-4; TRBD1 matches 8 bases. Germline trimming cut 2 bases from V and 4 bases from J; bases unmatched to any gene: 9. The length of the CDR3 is 17 residues. CDR1 and CDR2 from the germline V gene are MDHEN and SYDVKM. The CDR3 protein is CASSLPGTGGLNEKLFF. The DNA of the CDR3 is TGTGCCAGCAGTTTACCCGGGACAGGTGGTCTTAATGAAAAACTGTTTTTT.

The chain combines TRBV6-6 with TRBJ2-2, with 8 bases that match TRBD1. Trimming removed 6 bases from V and 5 bases from J; junction bases left unmatched: 8. The germline V gene has CDR1 MNHNY and CDR2 SVGAGI (reference sequence). The CDR3 is 15 residues long. The CDR3 here is CASRIGQGNTGELFF. The CDR3 DNA reads TGTGCCAGCAGAATAGGACAGGGTAATACCGGGGAGCTGTTTTTT.

The V call is TRBV18, the J call TRBJ1-2; 12 bases agree with TRBD1. Trimming cost V 3 bases and J 8 bases; bases outside gene matches: 10. CDR3 length equals 16 residues. Germline CDR1 KGHSH, CDR2 LQKENI. Here the CDR3 reads CASSPGQGAINGGYTF. The CDR3 DNA reads as TGTGCCAGCTCACCGGGACAGGGGGCGATAAATGGAGGCTACACCTTC.

This chain connects TRBV7-2 to TRBJ1-5; possible D gene TRBD1, 6 bases. CDR1 is SGHTA, CDR2 FQGNSA, per germline. The CDR3 has 13 residues. Trimming removed 2 bases from V and 7 bases from J, with 9 bases in between. The CDR3 DNA reads as TGTGCCAGCAGCTTAACAGGGCCCCAGCCCCAGCATTTT. Translation: CASSLTGPQPQHF.

The gene calls are TRBV2 and TRBJ1-5; 8 bases map to TRBD1. This CDR3 contains 14 residues. CDR1 and CDR2 from the germline V gene are SNHLY and FYNNEI. V shed 6 bases and J 5 bases; nucleotides not matched to a gene: 6. The chain's CDR3 is CASSLQGVYQPQHF. The CDR3 DNA sequence: TGTGCCAGCAGCCTACAGGGGGTCTATCAGCCCCAGCATTTT.

The gene calls are TRBV27 and TRBJ2-7; D not resolved. V was shortened by 3 bases and J by 2 bases, with 11 bases between the two germline ends. Germline assignment: CDR1 MNHEY and CDR2 SMNVEV (reference sequence). The CDR3 length is 14 residues. The CDR3 bases are TGTGCCAGCAGTTTTGGCGGCACCCCCTACGAGCAGTACTTC. Translation: CASSFGGTPYEQYF.

The rearrangement joins TRBV28 to TRBJ1-1; D unresolved. CDR1 is MDHEN and CDR2 is SYDVKM in the germline V gene. The germline V and J ends were trimmed by 2 bases and 3 bases, with 7 bases remaining between them. The CDR3 spans 13 residues. CDR3 protein: CASSLRGHTEAFF. CDR3 sequence (DNA): TGTGCCAGCAGTTTACGAGGGCACACTGAAGCTTTCTTT.

This clone was seen only once. V and J are TRBV30 and TRBJ1-6; 10 bases match TRBD1. CDR1 and CDR2 (germline): GTSNPN, SVGIG (reference sequence). Losses at the gene ends were 1 base for V and 13 bases for J; bases not matched to a gene: 16. This CDR3 contains 17 residues. The CDR3 sequence is CAWSARDRGLRGSPLHF. The CDR3 DNA reads TGTGCCTGGAGTGCGAGGGACAGGGGCCTTAGGGGATCTCCCCTCCACTTT.

The J gene is TRBJ2-2, the V gene TRBV7-9, with 9 positions matching TRBD2. Looked up from germline, CDR1 is SEHNR and CDR2 is FQNEAQ (reference sequence). With 2 bases clipped from V and 5 bases from J, the junction kept 6 bases outside the gene matches. The length of the CDR3 is 16 residues. CDR3 nucleotides: TGTGCCAGCAGCTTAACCGGGACTAGCTTAACCGGGGAGCTGTTTTTT. It translates to CASSLTGTSLTGELFF.

This clone has a single count. The chain combines TRBV7-2 with TRBJ2-7; 9 bases map to TRBD1. V was clipped by 5 bases and J by 5 bases; unmatched bases: 7. The CDR3 extends over 14 amino acids. CDR1 SGHTA and CDR2 FQGNSA come from the germline V gene. CDR3 DNA: TGTGCCAGCAGCCTATTGACAGGGGGTGACGAGCAGTACTTC. Its protein product is CASSLLTGGDEQYF.

The rearrangement uses TRBV9 and TRBJ1-5; D is unclear. The CDR3 runs to 14 residues. CDR1 and CDR2 from the germline V gene are SGDLS and YYNGEE. Trimming pared 3 bases from V and 0 bases from J, leaving 7 bases between. CDR3 loop: CASSADYSNQPQHF. DNA for the CDR3: TGTGCCAGCAGCGCAGACTATAGCAATCAGCCCCAGCATTTT.

The rearrangement links TRBV29-1 to TRBJ2-2, with a tentative D call TRBD2 (6 bases). Trimming pared 5 bases from V and 2 bases from J, leaving 15 bases between. The CDR3 has 15 amino acids. Germline V gene data show CDR1 as SQVTM and CDR2 as ANQGSEA. The CDR3 sequence: CSVIGGTFNTGELFF. The CDR3 DNA is TGCAGCGTTATTGGGGGGACTTTCAACACCGGGGAGCTGTTTTTT.

The rearrangement joins TRBV7-2 to TRBJ2-2; a possible D gene is TRBD2 (5 bases). CDR1 and CDR2 from the germline V gene are SGHTA and FQGNSA. V was cut by 7 bases and J by 5 bases, with 11 bases left in between. The CDR3 is 13 amino acids. CDR3 amino acids: CASTPGVTGELFF. The CDR3 coding sequence is TGTGCCAGCACCCCCGGGGTTACCGGGGAGCTGTTTTTT.